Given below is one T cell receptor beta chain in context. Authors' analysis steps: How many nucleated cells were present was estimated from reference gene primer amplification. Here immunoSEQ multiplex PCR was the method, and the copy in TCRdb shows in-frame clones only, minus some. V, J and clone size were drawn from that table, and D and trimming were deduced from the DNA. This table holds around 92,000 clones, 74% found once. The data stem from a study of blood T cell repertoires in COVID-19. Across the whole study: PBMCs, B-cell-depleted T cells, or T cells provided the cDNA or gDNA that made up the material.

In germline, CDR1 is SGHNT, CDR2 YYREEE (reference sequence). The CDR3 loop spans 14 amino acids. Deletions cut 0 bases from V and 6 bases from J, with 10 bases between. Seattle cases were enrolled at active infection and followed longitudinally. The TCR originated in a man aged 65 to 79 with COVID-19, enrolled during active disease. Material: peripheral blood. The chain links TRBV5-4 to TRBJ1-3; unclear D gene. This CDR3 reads CASSLGGFPNTIYF. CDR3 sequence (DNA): TGTGCCAGCAGCTTGGGTGGCTTCCCAAACACCATATATTTT.